The 18 T cell receptor beta chains reported below all come from one sample, sequenced in a study of CD8+ T cells in alopecia areata. As the sequencing template, cDNA was produced by extracting RNA and reverse transcribing it. Assay: immunoSEQ multiplex PCR; the TCRdb copy retains only in-frame clones and omits some. The sample consists of some 180,000 clones, approximately 50% of them appearing once. As to treatment: oral pan-JAK inhibitor, 5-10 mg twice daily. Sequenced material: CD8+ T cells sorted from blood, taken between weeks 51 and 54, from a patient treated with tofacitinib. Receptors originate from a human donor with alopecia areata.

The CDR3 DNA reads as TGTGCCTTTTCGGGACAAACTAATTCACCCCTCCACTTT. This sequence encodes CAFSGQTNSPLHF. The chain uses TRBV30 and TRBJ1-6; a possible D gene is TRBD1 (6 bases). With 7 bases removed from V and 6 bases from J, the gap between germline ends came to 13 bases. The germline V gene has CDR1 GTSNPN and CDR2 SVGIG (reference sequence). CDR3 length: 13 residues.

The V and J genes are TRBV5-1 and TRBJ1-3, with D perhaps matching TRBD1 (5 bases). Germline V CDR1 and CDR2: SGHRS, YFSETQ. There are 13 residues in the CDR3. Trimming stripped 1 base from V and 8 bases from J, with 10 bases between. In nucleotides, the CDR3 is TGCGCCAGCAGCTTGACAGGAGCGGACACCATATATTTT. Translation gives CASSLTGADTIYF.

This clone was seen once. This sequence joins TRBV9 and TRBJ1-6; 10 bases map to TRBD1. The CDR3 consists of 14 residues. J lost 7 bases, V lost 3 bases, and 1 base had no gene match. CDR1 is SGDLS, CDR2 YYNGEE, per germline. CDR3 DNA: TGTGCCAGCAGCGGGACAGGGGGGAATTCACCCCTCCACTTT. It translates to CASSGTGGNSPLHF.

This chain connects TRBV5-1 to TRBJ1-2; D remains ambiguous. This CDR3 spans 11 amino acids. Trimming stripped 7 bases from V and 0 bases from J, with 4 bases between. CDR1 SGHRS and CDR2 YFSETQ come from the germline V gene. The CDR3 DNA sequence: TGCGCCAGCGCTCCTAACTATGGCTACACCTTC. Translated, it gives CASAPNYGYTF. The whole variable domain, filled in from reference TRBV5-1 and TRBJ1-2, reads KAGVTQTPRYLIKTRGQQVTLSCSPISGHRSVSWYQQTPGQGLQFLFEYFSETQRNKGNFPGRFSGRQFSNSRSEMNVSTLELGDSALYLCASAPNYGYTFGSGTRLTVV.

The J gene is TRBJ1-6, the V gene TRBV7-9, with D possibly being TRBD1 (5 bases). Germline-derived CDR1 and CDR2 are SEHNR and FQNEAQ (reference sequence). The V end lost 1 base, the J end lost 10 bases, and 8 bases lay between the germline ends. The CDR3 is 13 amino acids. The DNA of the CDR3 is TGTGCCAGCAGCTTAGATGGGGACTCACCCCTCCACTTT. Protein: CASSLDGDSPLHF.

The table lists this clone with a few counts. The chain carries TRBV7-2 and TRBJ2-2; the D is unclear. Germline-derived CDR1 and CDR2 are SGHTA and FQGNSA. V gave up 4 bases and J gave up 4 bases, with 1 base separating them. The CDR3 length is 11 residues. The CDR3 DNA reads as TGTGCCAGCAGCTCCACCGGGGAGCTGTTTTTT. It codes for CASSSTGELFF.

The genes are TRBV5-1 and TRBJ2-7; D possibly corresponds to TRBD2 (7 bases). Trimming shortened V by 2 bases and J by 6 bases, and 12 bases separated the two germline ends. Germline loops: CDR1 SGHRS, CDR2 YFSETQ. This CDR3 is built from 13 residues. CDR3 region: CASSFWGGTEQYF. The CDR3 DNA is TGCGCCAGCAGCTTTTGGGGGGGCACCGAGCAGTACTTC.

This sequence joins TRBV27 and TRBJ2-1; D is perhaps TRBD1 (6 bases). V was pared by 7 bases and J by 0 bases, with 10 bases between. Germline CDR1 MNHEY, CDR2 SMNVEV (reference sequence). There are 14 residues in the CDR3. CDR3 sequence: CASTPDSSYNEQFF. The CDR3, as DNA: TGTGCCAGCACCCCGGACAGCTCCTACAATGAGCAGTTCTTC.

The sample holds a few counts of this clone. The rearrangement links TRBV7-9 to TRBJ2-1; 11 positions match TRBD2. J gave up 6 bases and V 3 bases, and 7 bases lay outside the gene matches. The CDR3 length is 16 residues. CDR1 is SEHNR, CDR2 FQNEAQ, per germline (reference sequence). The CDR3 sequence is CASSLTSGENGNEQFF. DNA for the CDR3: TGTGCCAGCAGCTTGACTAGCGGGGAAAACGGCAATGAGCAGTTCTTC.

The rearrangement joins TRBV29-1 to TRBJ1-6; tentative D call: TRBD1 (6 bases). The germline gives CDR1 SQVTM, CDR2 ANQGSEA. With 5 bases removed from V and 2 bases from J, the gap between germline ends came to 28 bases. The CDR3 contains 20 residues. The CDR3: CSVMRGVPGYSHTYNSPLHF. The CDR3 DNA is TGCAGCGTTATGAGGGGGGTACCGGGATACAGTCACACCTATAATTCACCCCTCCACTTT.

This clone has just a few counts. The chain recombines TRBV5-1 with TRBJ1-2; D may be TRBD1 (5 bases). Germline CDR1 is SGHRS and CDR2 is YFSETQ. The CDR3 is 14 residues long. V was clipped by 0 bases and J by 1 base, with 7 bases between them. CDR3 sequence reads: CASSLEDSNYGYTF. The CDR3 nucleotides read TGCGCCAGCAGCTTGGAAGACAGTAACTATGGCTACACCTTC.

The chain's CDR3 is CASSQDGQSNEKLFF. Here the CDR3 DNA reads TGTGCCAGCAGCCAAGACGGGCAGTCTAATGAAAAACTGTTTTTT. The genes are TRBV4-2 and TRBJ1-4, with D unresolved. The CDR3 consists of 15 residues. Per germline, CDR1 LGHNA and CDR2 YNFKEQ. V was cut by 0 bases and J by 3 bases, with 8 bases left in between.

The V gene is TRBV7-9, the J gene TRBJ2-2; D ambiguous. The CDR3 length is 16 residues. V lost 4 bases and J 7 bases, leaving 19 bases between the germline ends. Germline values: CDR1 SEHNR, CDR2 FQNEAQ (reference sequence). CDR3 sequence reads: CASSSFKRKGGGELFF. In DNA form, the CDR3 reads TGTGCCAGCAGCTCCTTTAAGAGGAAGGGCGGCGGGGAGCTGTTTTTT.

This clone appeared a single time. The rearrangement links TRBV1 to TRBJ2-7; no DNA check was done on the table's D call, TRBD2. TRBV1 is labeled a pseudogene. This CDR3 is 13 amino acids long. The CDR3 loop reads CTSSQASIYEQYF. CDR3 bases: TGCACCAGCAGCCAAGCTAGCATCTACGAGCAGTACTTC.

The CDR3 coding sequence is TGTGCCAGCAGCCTTACAACCCTGGGGAAAAATGAGCAGTTCTTC. Its translation is CASSLTTLGKNEQFF. The rearrangement uses TRBV11-2 and TRBJ2-1; D ambiguous. Germline V gene sequence: CDR1 SGHAT, CDR2 FQNNGV. There are 15 residues in the CDR3. Trimming shortened V by 5 bases and J by 7 bases, and 18 bases separated the two germline ends. The full variable domain, with the rest looked up from reference TRBV11-2 and TRBJ2-1, is EAGVAQSPRYKIIEKRQSVAFWCNPISGHATLYWYQQILGQGPKLLIQFQNNGVVDDSQLPKDRFSAERLKGVDSTLKIQPAKLEDSAVYLCASSLTTLGKNEQFFGPGTRLTVL.

This chain connects TRBV19 to TRBJ1-5; tentatively, D is TRBD1 (6 bases). CDR1 is LNHDA, CDR2 SQIVND, per germline (reference sequence). This CDR3 is 11 amino acids long. The chain's CDR3 is CGAGEGQPQHF. In DNA form, the CDR3 reads TGTGGGGCAGGGGAAGGTCAGCCCCAGCATTTT. The variable domain in full, completed from reference TRBV19 and TRBJ1-5, reads DGGITQSPKYLFRKEGQNVTLSCEQNLNHDAMYWYRQDPGQGLRLIYYSQIVNDFQKGDIAEGYSVSREKKESFPLTVTSAQKNPTAFYLCGAGEGQPQHFGDGTRLSIL.

The chain links TRBV5-1 to TRBJ2-2; 10 positions agree with TRBD2. The ends lost 2 bases at V and 5 bases at J; junction bases unmatched: 3. The CDR3 spans 15 residues. Germline CDR1 SGHRS, CDR2 YFSETQ. The chain's CDR3 is CASSFGLAVTGELFF. The CDR3 nucleotides read TGCGCCAGCAGCTTCGGACTAGCGGTAACCGGGGAGCTGTTTTTT.

The chain employs TRBV19 and TRBJ1-6; 7 bases are shared with TRBD1. The CDR3 length is 14 residues. Germline CDR1 is LNHDA and CDR2 is SQIVND (reference sequence). V was pared by 6 bases and J by 7 bases, with 6 bases of the junction left unmatched. The CDR3 region has the DNA TGTGCCAGTAGCCACAGGGGCGTAAATTCACCCCTCCACTTT. Protein product: CASSHRGVNSPLHF.